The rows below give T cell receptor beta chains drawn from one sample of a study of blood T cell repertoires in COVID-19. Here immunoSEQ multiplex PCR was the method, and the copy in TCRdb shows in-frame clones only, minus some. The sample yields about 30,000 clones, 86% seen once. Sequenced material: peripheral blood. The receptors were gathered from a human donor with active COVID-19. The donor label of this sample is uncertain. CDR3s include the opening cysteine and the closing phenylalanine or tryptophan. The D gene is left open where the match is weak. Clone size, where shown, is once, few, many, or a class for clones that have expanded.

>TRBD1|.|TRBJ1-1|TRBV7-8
TGTGCCAGCAGCCGTCTAGACAGGGTATGGAACACTGAAGCTTTCTTT
CASSRLDRVWNTEAFF
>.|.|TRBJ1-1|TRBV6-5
TGTGCCAGCAGTTTTCGTCCAGGGGCTGTGACTGAAGCTTTCTTT
CASSFRPGAVTEAFF
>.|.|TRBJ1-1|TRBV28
TGTGCCAGCAGCCTAGTGGCGGGCTTGGCGCCAAGAGCTTTCTTT
CASSLVAGLAPRAFF
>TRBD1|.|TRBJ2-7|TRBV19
TGTGCCAGTAGTTTGGGACAGGGGGCATACGAGCAGTACTTC
CASSLGQGAYEQYF
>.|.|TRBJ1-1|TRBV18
TGTGCCAGCTCACCACCCCCGGGAATGAACACTGAAGCTTTCTTT
CASSPPPGMNTEAFF
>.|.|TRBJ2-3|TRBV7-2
TGTGCCAGCAGCTCCCGCGGGGTAGGGCTGGGTACAGATACGCAGTATTTT
CASSSRGVGLGTDTQYF
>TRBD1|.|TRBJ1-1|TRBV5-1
TGCGCCAGCAGCACGGGACAGATCCACACTGAAGCTTTCTTT
CASSTGQIHTEAFF
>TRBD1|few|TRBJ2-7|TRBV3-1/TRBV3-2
TGTGCCAGCAGCCAAGCGGACAGGGGGGCCTACGAGCAGTACTTC
CASSQADRGAYEQYF
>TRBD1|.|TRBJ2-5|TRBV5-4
TGTGCCAGCAGCTCGACAGGGGCGGGGGAGACCCAGTACTTC
CASSSTGAGETQYF
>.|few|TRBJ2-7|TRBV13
TGTGCCAGCAGCTTAGCTCGGCGGGGGCTCAGAGAGCAGTACTTC
CASSLARRGLREQYF
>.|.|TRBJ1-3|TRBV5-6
TGTGCCAGCAGCCCCTTACTGGAGAACACCATATATTTT
CASSPLLENTIYF
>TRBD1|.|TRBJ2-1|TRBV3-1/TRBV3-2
TGTGCCAGCAGCCCCCTACAGGGGGCCTACAATGAGCAGTTCTTC
CASSPLQGAYNEQFF
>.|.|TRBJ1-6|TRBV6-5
TGTGCCAGCAGGGGAGGGAGGCGATCACCCCTCCACTTT
CASRGGRRSPLHF
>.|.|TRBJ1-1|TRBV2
TGTGCCAGCAGTACCGACAGTGCCACTGAAGCTTTCTTT
CASSTDSATEAFF
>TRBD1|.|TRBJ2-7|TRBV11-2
TGTGCCAGCAGCGCAAAGACAGGGGCAAACCTTTGGGGCGGCTACGAGCAGTACTTC
CASSAKTGANLWGGYEQYF
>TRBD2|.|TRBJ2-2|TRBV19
TGTGCCAGTAACGGCTTGGCGGGACTAGCGGGAGTAGGTCAAACCGGGGAGCTGTTTTTT
CASNGLAGLAGVGQTGELFF
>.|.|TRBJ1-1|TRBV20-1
TGCAGTGCTAGTTCGCCGTCGGGCACTGAAGCTTTCTTT
CSASSPSGTEAFF
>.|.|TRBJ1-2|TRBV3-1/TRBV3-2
TGTGCCAGCAGCCATAGGGAGGCGGTCAGCGGCTATGGCTACACCTTC
CASSHREAVSGYGYTF
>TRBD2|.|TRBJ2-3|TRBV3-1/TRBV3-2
TGTGCCAGCAGCCAAGATCTGTGGCGGGAGGCGGATACGCAGTATTTT
CASSQDLWREADTQYF
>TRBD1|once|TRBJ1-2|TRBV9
TGTGCCAGCAGCGCCCAAGGGACAGGGTCTACTATTGACTATGGCTACACCTTC
CASSAQGTGSTIDYGYTF
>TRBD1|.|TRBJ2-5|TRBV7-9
TGTGCCAGCAGTATGGGCGGGACAGGTGAGGGGACCCAGTACTTC
CASSMGGTGEGTQYF
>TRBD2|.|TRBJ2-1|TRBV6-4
TGTGCCAGCAGTGACATAGCGGGAGGGTTCTACAATGAGCAGTTCTTC
CASSDIAGGFYNEQFF
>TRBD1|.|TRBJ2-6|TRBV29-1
TGCAGCGTTGGACAGGGGCGGGGGGCCAACGTCCTGACTTTC
CSVGQGRGANVLTF
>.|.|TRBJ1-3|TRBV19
TGTGCCAGTAGTATAGATCCCCGGACAGTCTCTGGAAACACCATATATTTT
CASSIDPRTVSGNTIYF
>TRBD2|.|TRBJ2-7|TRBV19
TGTGCCACGAGGGGGACTAGCGGGTACTGGGAGCAGTACTTC
CATRGTSGYWEQYF
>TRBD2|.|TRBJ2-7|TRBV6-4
TGTGCCAGCAGTGATGGGCTAGCGGGAGACAAGCAGTACTTC
CASSDGLAGDKQYF
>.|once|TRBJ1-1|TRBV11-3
TGTGCCAGCAGCTTAGGAGGGTGGGAGGGATTGAACACTGAAGCTTTCTTT
CASSLGGWEGLNTEAFF
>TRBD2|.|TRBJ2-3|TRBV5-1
TGCGCCAGCAGCCTAAGCGGGGGGGCCGTTGTAGATACGCAGTATTTT
CASSLSGGAVVDTQYF
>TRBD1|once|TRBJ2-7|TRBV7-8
TGTGCCAGCAGTTTTCAGGGGGCGGTGCAGTACTTC
CASSFQGAVQYF
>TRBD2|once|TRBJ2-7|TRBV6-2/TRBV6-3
TGTGCCAGCAGTTACCCCGGGAGGCGCTACGAGCAGTACTTC
CASSYPGRRYEQYF
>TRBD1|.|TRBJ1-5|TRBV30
TGTGCCTGGAGCACAGGGACAGGGGGAGTGGGAAATCAGCCCCAGCATTTT
CAWSTGTGGVGNQPQHF
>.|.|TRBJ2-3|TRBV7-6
TGTGCCAGCAGCTTAGCATTAGCAGTTAGCACAGATACGCAGTATTTT
CASSLALAVSTDTQYF
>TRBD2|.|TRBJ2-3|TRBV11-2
TGTGCCAGCGCCCTACTAGCGGGCGCTGATACGCAGTATTTT
CASALLAGADTQYF
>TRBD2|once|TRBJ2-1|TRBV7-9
TGTGCCAGCAGCCGACTAGCGGGGGCGGGCGATGAGCAGTTCTTC
CASSRLAGAGDEQFF
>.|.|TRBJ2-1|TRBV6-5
TGTGCCAGCAGCGACGGACAGGGAGGGAATGAGCAGTTCTTC
CASSDGQGGNEQFF
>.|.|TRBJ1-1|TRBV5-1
TGCGCCAGCAGACTGGGACACCCGAACACTGAAGCTTTCTTT
CASRLGHPNTEAFF
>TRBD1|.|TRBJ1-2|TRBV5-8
TGTGCCAGCAGCTTGGCCCCGGGACAGGGGCCTAACTATGGCTACACCTTC
CASSLAPGQGPNYGYTF
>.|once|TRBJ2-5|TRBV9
TGTGCCAGCAGCGTAGGAACAGGGCAAGAGACCCAGTACTTC
CASSVGTGQETQYF
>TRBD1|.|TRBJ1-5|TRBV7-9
TGTGCCAGCAGCCGGGGACAGGGGCAGCCCCAGCATTTT
CASSRGQGQPQHF
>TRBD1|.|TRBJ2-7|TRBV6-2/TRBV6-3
TGTGCCAGCAGCCATAGACCACAGGGGGTGGCCTCCTACGAGCAGTACTTC
CASSHRPQGVASYEQYF
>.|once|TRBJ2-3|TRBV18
TGTGCCAGCTCACCACGCGACAGCGCCGATACGCAGTATTTT
CASSPRDSADTQYF
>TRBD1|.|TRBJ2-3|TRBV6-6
TGTGCCAGCAGTTCCCGGGACAGGGGATCGCCAGATACGCAGTATTTT
CASSSRDRGSPDTQYF
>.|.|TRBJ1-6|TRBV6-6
TGTGCCAGCAGTTACTCGGAGGGGAATTCACCCCTCCACTTT
CASSYSEGNSPLHF
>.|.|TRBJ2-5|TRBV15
TGTGCCACCAGCAGAGACCGTCGGGTAGGCGCACAAGAGACCCAGTACTTC
CATSRDRRVGAQETQYF
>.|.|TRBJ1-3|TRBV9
TGTGCCAGCAGCGAGCCGGTGAACTCTGGAAACACCATATATTTT
CASSEPVNSGNTIYF
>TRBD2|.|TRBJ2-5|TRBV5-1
TGCGCCAGCAGCTTAGGATTGACTAGCGGAGGAGAGACCCAGTACTTC
CASSLGLTSGGETQYF
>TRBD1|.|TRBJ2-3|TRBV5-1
TGCGCCAGCAGCCCCACAGGGGGTCCCACAGATACGCAGTATTTT
CASSPTGGPTDTQYF
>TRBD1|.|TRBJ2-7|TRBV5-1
TGCGCCAGCACCGCGACAGGGAATTCCTACGAGCAGTACTTC
CASTATGNSYEQYF
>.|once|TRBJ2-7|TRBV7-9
TGTGCCAGCAGCTTAGCGGGAGACGAGCAGTACTTC
CASSLAGDEQYF
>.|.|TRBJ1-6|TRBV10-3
TGTGCCATCAGTGCGGAGTCCTATAATTCACCCCTCCACTTT
CAISAESYNSPLHF
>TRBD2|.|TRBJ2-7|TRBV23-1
TGCGCCAGCAGTCATTGGACTAGCGGGAGACGGTACGAGCAGTACTTC
CASSHWTSGRRYEQYF
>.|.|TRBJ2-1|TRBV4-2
TGTGCCAGCACCGAGAGCTGGAGCTCCTACAATGAGCAGTTCTTC
CASTESWSSYNEQFF
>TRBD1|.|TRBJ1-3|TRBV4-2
TGTGCCAGCAGCCAAGAGGACAGGGCAGGAAACACCATATATTTT
CASSQEDRAGNTIYF
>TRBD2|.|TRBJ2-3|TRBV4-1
TGCGCCAGCAGCCAAGATCCGGGACTAGCATCTGATACGCAGTATTTT
CASSQDPGLASDTQYF
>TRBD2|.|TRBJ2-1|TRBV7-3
TGTGCCAGCAGCTTGCTAGCGGGGGGGAATGAGCAGTTCTTC
CASSLLAGGNEQFF